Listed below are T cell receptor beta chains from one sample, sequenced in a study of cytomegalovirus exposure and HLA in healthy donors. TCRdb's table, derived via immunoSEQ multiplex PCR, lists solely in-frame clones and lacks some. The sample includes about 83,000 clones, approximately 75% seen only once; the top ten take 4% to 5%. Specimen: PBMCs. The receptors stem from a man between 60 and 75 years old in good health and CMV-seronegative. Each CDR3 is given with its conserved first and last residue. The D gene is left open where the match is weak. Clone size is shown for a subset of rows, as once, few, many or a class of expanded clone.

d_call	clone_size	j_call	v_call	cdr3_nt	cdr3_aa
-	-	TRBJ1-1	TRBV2	TGTGCCAGCAGCCGCAACAGGGTTTTAAACACTGAAGCTTTCTTT	CASSRNRVLNTEAFF
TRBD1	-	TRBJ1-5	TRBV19	TGTGCCAGTAGTCCCGGACAGGGGGGTCAGCCCCAGCATTTT	CASSPGQGGQPQHF
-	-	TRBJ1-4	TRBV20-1	TGCAGCGCCGGTAATAATGAAAAACTGTTTTTT	CSAGNNEKLFF
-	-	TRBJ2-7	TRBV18	TGTGCCAGCTCACCACCGGCACCAAGCTCCTACGAGCAGTACTTC	CASSPPAPSSYEQYF
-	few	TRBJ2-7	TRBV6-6	TGTGCCAGCAGTTACTGGACAGAAAGCTCCTACGAGCAGTACTTC	CASSYWTESSYEQYF
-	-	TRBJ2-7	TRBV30	TGTGCCTGGAGTGTTGGAGGGGTCTACGAGCAGTACTTC	CAWSVGGVYEQYF
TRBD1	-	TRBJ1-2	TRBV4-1	TGCGCCAGCAGCCAAGTCGGGACAGCCCCTTCGGAGGGCTACACCTTC	CASSQVGTAPSEGYTF
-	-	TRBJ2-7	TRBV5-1	TGCGCCAGCAGCTTAGGGACTGTCAACGAGCAGTACTTC	CASSLGTVNEQYF
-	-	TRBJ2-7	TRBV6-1	TGTGCCAGCAGTGCCTTCTACGAGCAGTACTTC	CASSAFYEQYF
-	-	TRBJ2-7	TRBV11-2	TGTGCCAGCAGCTTCCAGGGAACCTACGAGCAGTACTTC	CASSFQGTYEQYF
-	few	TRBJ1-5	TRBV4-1	TGCGCCAGCAGCCAAGGTGGCGGGGGGGGTCAGCCCCAGCATTTT	CASSQGGGGGQPQHF
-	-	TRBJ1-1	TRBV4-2	TGTGCCAGCAGCCAAGTCGTACAAGTGAACACTGAAGCTTTCTTT	CASSQVVQVNTEAFF
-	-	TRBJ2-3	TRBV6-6	TGTGCCAGCGGGGACTTTCTCCCAGATACGCAGTATTTT	CASGDFLPDTQYF
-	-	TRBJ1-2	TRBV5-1	TGCGCCAGCAGCCCGACACCTGGCAGTGGCTACACCTTC	CASSPTPGSGYTF
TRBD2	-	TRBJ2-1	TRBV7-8	TGTGCCAGCAGCCTCGCTAGCGGGGACTACAATGAGCAGTTCTTC	CASSLASGDYNEQFF
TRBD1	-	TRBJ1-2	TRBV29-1	TGCAGCGTTGAAGCTACACAGGGGACCGGCTACACCTTC	CSVEATQGTGYTF
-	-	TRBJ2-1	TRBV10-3	TGTGCCATCAGTGAGGGAGGCAGGGGGGACAATGAGCAGTTCTTC	CAISEGGRGDNEQFF
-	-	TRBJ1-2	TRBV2	TGTGCCAGCCTGGGGGGGGAAGGCTACACCTTC	CASLGGEGYTF
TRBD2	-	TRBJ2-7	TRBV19	TGTGCCAGTAGCCCCTGGCAGGGAGGGACCTACGAGCAGTACTTC	CASSPWQGGTYEQYF
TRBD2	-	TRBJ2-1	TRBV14	TGTGCCAGCAGCCAACTACAGCGGGGGCGCTACAATGAGCAGTTCTTC	CASSQLQRGRYNEQFF
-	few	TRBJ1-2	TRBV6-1	TGTGCCAGCAGTGAAGCATCACTTCCTTTCTATGGCTACACCTTC	CASSEASLPFYGYTF
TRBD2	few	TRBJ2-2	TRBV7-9	TGTGCCAGCAGCCCTCGACTAGCGGGGGCCACCGCGAACACCGGGGAGCTGTTTTTT	CASSPRLAGATANTGELFF
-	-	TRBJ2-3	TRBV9	TGTGCCAGCAGCGCCACAGGGACGACGACAGATACGCAGTATTTT	CASSATGTTTDTQYF
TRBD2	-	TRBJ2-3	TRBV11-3	TGTGCCAGCAGCCCCAGCTTGGGGAGCGGGGGCCAAGATACGCAGTATTTT	CASSPSLGSGGQDTQYF
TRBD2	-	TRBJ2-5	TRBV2	TGTGCCAGCAGTGAGCCTAGCGGGGGGGATGAGACCCAGTACTTC	CASSEPSGGDETQYF
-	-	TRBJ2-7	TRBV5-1	TGCGCCAGCAGCTTGGCCGGGGGAGACGAGCAGTACTTC	CASSLAGGDEQYF
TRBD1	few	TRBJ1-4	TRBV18	TGTGCCAGCTCACCACTTTTTAGGGGGCAGACGGGTGAAAAACTGTTTTTT	CASSPLFRGQTGEKLFF
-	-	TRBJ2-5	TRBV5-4	TGTGCCAGCAGCTTTCTGGAGACCCAGTACTTC	CASSFLETQYF
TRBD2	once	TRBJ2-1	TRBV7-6	TGTGCCAGCAGCCTACTAGCGGGGGTGACCTACAATGAGCAGTTCTTC	CASSLLAGVTYNEQFF
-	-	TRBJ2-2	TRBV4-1	TGCGCCAGCAGCCAAGGGCAAGGCGGCGGGGAGCTGTTTTTT	CASSQGQGGGELFF
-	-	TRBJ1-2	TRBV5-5	TGTGCCAGCAGCTTTTCAGGGAACTATGGCTACACCTTC	CASSFSGNYGYTF
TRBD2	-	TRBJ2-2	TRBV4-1	TGCGCCAGCAGAAGCGGGGTGGCCGGGGAGCTGTTTTTT	CASRSGVAGELFF
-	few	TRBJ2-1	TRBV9	TGTGCCAGCAGCGCAGGAGGGAGCTCCTACAATGAGCAGTTCTTC	CASSAGGSSYNEQFF
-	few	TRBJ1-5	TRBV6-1	TGTGCCAGCAGTGACGCCCAGGCGGGCCAGCCCCAGCATTTT	CASSDAQAGQPQHF
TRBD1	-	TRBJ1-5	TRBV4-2	TGTGCCAGCAGCCAAGGGACAGGGCCTCAGCCCCAGCATTTT	CASSQGTGPQPQHF
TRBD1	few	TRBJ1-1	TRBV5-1	TGCGCCAGCAGCTTGGAAGCGGACAGGGGGACAGGTGAAGCTTTCTTT	CASSLEADRGTGEAFF
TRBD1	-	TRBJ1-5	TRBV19	TGTGCCAGTAGTATAGAACCAGGGCAGGGGGCATATCAGCCCCAGCATTTT	CASSIEPGQGAYQPQHF
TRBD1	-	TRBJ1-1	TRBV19	TGTGCCAGCCACCTCGGACAGGGGGGTATGAACACTGAAGCTTTCTTT	CASHLGQGGMNTEAFF
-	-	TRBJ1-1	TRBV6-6	TGTGCCAGCAGAGCCAGGGGTAACACTGAAGCTTTCTTT	CASRARGNTEAFF
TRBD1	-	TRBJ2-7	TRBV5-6	TGTGCCAGCAGCCTCGGGACAGGGGGCGAGCAGTACTTC	CASSLGTGGEQYF